This T cell receptor beta chain is from a study of metastatic and nonmetastatic thyroid tumors. General study findings and limits: According to reports, the diversity of TCR beta was significantly higher in malignant thyroid tumors than in benign nodules, and this held in both blood and tumor samples.

Thyroid surgery had not been preceded by any treatment in any patient. In the case of this clone: What it binds is not known.

TCRdb re-clonotyped the PCR reads through MiXCR. Of about 2,000 clones in the sample, roughly 40% are singletons; the top ten hold 99% to 99.3%. The germline V gene has CDR1 SGHAT and CDR2 FQNNGV. The J segment lost 4 bases and the V segment lost 5 bases, leaving 4 bases of the junction unmatched. The CDR3 is 13 amino acids. The chain combines TRBV11-2 with TRBJ1-2; the match to TRBD1 covers 7 bases. Sequencing used adjacent normal tissue. The source is a female donor with papillary thyroid cancer or a benign thyroid nodule (not recorded which). Some clones in this sample may be carry-over from other donors' samples. The CDR3 is CASSLGTVYGYTF. The DNA of the CDR3 is TGTGCCAGCAGCCTCGGGACAGTCTATGGCTACACCTTC.